The 24 T cell receptor beta chains below come from one sample, sequenced in a study of blood T cell repertoires in COVID-19 (dated by TCRdb to about 2020). Receptor amplification or capture employed the immunoSEQ multiplex PCR assay. TCRdb stores this immuneACCESS table with in-frame sequences only. Part of the clones is absent; in the studies checked, under half of the shortfall reflects unresolved V genes, and no reason is known for the rest. In all, the sample holds 200,000 to 250,000 clones, and roughly 85% of those were seen once. About 4% of the sample is held by the ten biggest clonotypes. The sample consisted of PBMCs or T cells enriched from blood (not recorded which). The origin of the receptors is a woman aged 40-49 years with acute COVID-19.

The V and J genes are TRBV7-9 and TRBJ2-1, with D maybe TRBD2 (6 bases). CDR1 is SEHNR, CDR2 FQNEAQ, per germline (reference sequence). The V end lost 4 bases, the J end lost 1 base, and 17 bases lay between the germline ends. This CDR3 is 17 amino acids long. This CDR3 is CASSSGRGIRSYNEQFF. Here the CDR3 DNA reads TGTGCCAGCAGCTCCGGTCGGGGGATAAGGTCCTACAATGAGCAGTTCTTC.

The V call is TRBV29-1, the J call TRBJ2-6; possible D gene TRBD1, 7 bases. In germline, CDR1 is SQVTM, CDR2 ANQGSEA. With 4 bases removed from V and 2 bases from J, the gap between germline ends came to 9 bases. CDR3 length: 14 residues. In DNA form, the CDR3 reads TGCAGCGTTGGCGGGACAGCTGGGGCCAACGTCCTGACTTTC. Its translation: CSVGGTAGANVLTF.

In nucleotides, the CDR3 is TGCGCCAGCAGCCGGAGGACAGGGTACTCCTACGAGCAGTACTTC. Protein product: CASSRRTGYSYEQYF. The chain uses TRBV4-3 and TRBJ2-7; 8 bases fit TRBD1. Germline V lookup: CDR1 LGHNA, CDR2 YSLEER. Unmatched junction bases numbered 5, after V lost 4 bases and J lost 0 bases. CDR3 length equals 15 residues.

The V gene is TRBV19, the J gene TRBJ2-7, with 13 positions matching TRBD2. Germline V lookup: CDR1 LNHDA, CDR2 SQIVND (reference sequence). The CDR3 runs 17 residues. After removal of 3 bases from V and 0 bases from J, the junction contained 5 bases not matched to a gene. In DNA, the CDR3 is TGTGCCAGTAGTATCGGACTAGCGGGGGCTTTCTCCTACGAGCAGTACTTC. This codes for CASSIGLAGAFSYEQYF.

In its sample, this clone was seen once. This chain links TRBV5-6 with TRBJ1-1, with 9 bases matching TRBD1. The CDR3 has 17 amino acids. Germline V gene lookup returns CDR1 SGHDT and CDR2 YYEEEE. The V segment lost 2 bases and the J segment 5 bases; nucleotides outside the gene matches: 13. The CDR3 protein is CASSLPVGTGLETEAFF. The DNA for the CDR3 is TGTGCCAGCAGCTTACCGGTAGGGACAGGGTTAGAGACTGAAGCTTTCTTT.

V is TRBV18 and J is TRBJ1-1, with D perhaps matching TRBD1 (6 bases). Germline CDR1 reads KGHSH; CDR2 reads LQKENI. V shed 6 bases and J shed 5 bases, with 22 bases lying between them. The CDR3 contains 16 residues. CDR3 in DNA: TGTGCCAGCTCCCCCCCCGGGGGGCCGGGTTGGACTGAAGCTTTCTTT. It yields the protein CASSPPGGPGWTEAFF.

J is TRBJ1-6 and V is TRBV4-1; 8 positions match TRBD1. The length of the CDR3 is 15 residues. In germline, CDR1 is MGHRA, CDR2 YSYEKL. V lost 4 bases and J lost 9; bases outside the gene matches: 8. CDR3 DNA sequence: TGCGCCAGCAGCCGTTTGTCGGACAGGGTTTCACCCCTCCACTTT. This translates into CASSRLSDRVSPLHF.

The V call is TRBV9, the J call TRBJ2-2; 7 nucleotides line up with TRBD1. The V gene end was trimmed by 4 bases and the J gene end by 5 bases; junction bases not matched to a gene: 8. CDR3 length equals 15 residues. Germline assignment: CDR1 SGDLS and CDR2 YYNGEE. The CDR3 region has the DNA TGTGCCAGCAGCCCCCGGGACAGACTAACCGGGGAGCTGTTTTTT. Translated, it gives CASSPRDRLTGELFF.

The rearrangement links TRBV3-1 (or the pseudogene TRBV3-2) to TRBJ1-5; maybe TRBD1 (6 bases). The length of the CDR3 is 15 residues. Germline V lookup: CDR1 LGHDT, CDR2 YNNKEL (reference sequence). The V gene lost 4 bases and the J gene lost 0 bases, with 10 bases spanning the gap. The CDR3 bases are TGTGCCAGCAGCCGAGGACAGAATAGCAATCAGCCCCAGCATTTT. It yields the protein CASSRGQNSNQPQHF.

In this sample, this clone turned up once. The genes are TRBV2 and TRBJ1-1; tentatively, D is TRBD1 (6 bases). CDR1 and CDR2 from the germline V gene are SNHLY and FYNNEI. The CDR3 runs to 14 residues. Trimming removed 5 bases from V and 4 bases from J, with 14 bases in between. The CDR3 DNA follows: TGTGCCAGCAGTATCAAGGGGGGGTTCACTGAAGCTTTCTTT. Encoded protein: CASSIKGGFTEAFF.

V gene TRBV7-8 combines with J gene TRBJ1-1, with a weak D call TRBD1 (5 bases). There are 16 residues in the CDR3. Per the germline V gene, CDR1 is SGHVS and CDR2 is FQNEAQ. Between the trimmed V and J ends, which lost 5 bases and 10 bases, there was a span of 26 bases. The CDR3 sequence is CASSARGGVIGGTAFF. The CDR3 DNA reads TGTGCCAGCAGCGCTCGTGGGGGGGTAATTGGCGGGACAGCTTTCTTT.

V is TRBV5-1 and J is TRBJ1-2; 8 bases are a match to TRBD1. This CDR3 spans 15 amino acids. Germline CDR1 reads SGHRS; CDR2 reads YFSETQ. After removal of 0 bases from V and 2 bases from J, the junction contained 3 bases not matched to a gene. CDR3 loop: CASSLETGANYGYTF. CDR3 bases: TGCGCCAGCAGCTTGGAGACAGGGGCGAACTATGGCTACACCTTC. Using reference TRBV5-1 and TRBJ1-2 for the parts outside the CDR3, the full variable domain is KAGVTQTPRYLIKTRGQQVTLSCSPISGHRSVSWYQQTPGQGLQFLFEYFSETQRNKGNFPGRFSGRQFSNSRSEMNVSTLELGDSALYLCASSLETGANYGYTFGSGTRLTVV.

This rearrangement joins TRBV5-1 to TRBJ2-7, with 8 bases fitting TRBD1. Per germline, CDR1 SGHRS and CDR2 YFSETQ. The junction had 12 bases not matched to a gene; V was cut back by 2 bases and J by 2 bases. CDR3 length: 17 residues. In DNA, the CDR3 is TGCGCCAGCAGCTTTAAAACCGGGACAGGCGAAACCTACGAGCAGTACTTC. Its translation is CASSFKTGTGETYEQYF.

In this sample, this clone turned up once. This chain joins TRBV5-1 and TRBJ2-3; TRBD2 is a possible D gene (5 bases). There are 12 residues in the CDR3. The V gene lost 5 bases and the J gene lost 5 bases, with 9 bases spanning the gap. The germline V gene encodes CDR1 SGHRS and CDR2 YFSETQ. CDR3 loop: CASRLALDTQYF. The CDR3 coding sequence is TGCGCCAGCAGGTTAGCGTTAGATACGCAGTATTTT.

The rearrangement uses TRBV19 and TRBJ2-1; possibly TRBD2 for D (6 bases). V shed 6 bases and J shed 8 bases, with 17 bases lying between them. This CDR3 is 14 amino acids long. From germline, CDR1 is LNHDA and CDR2 SQIVND (reference sequence). The CDR3 loop is CASREGIHKDEQFF. The CDR3 coding sequence is TGTGCCAGTAGGGAGGGGATACATAAGGATGAGCAGTTCTTC.

This chain links TRBV6-5 with TRBJ1-1, with D tentatively TRBD1 (6 bases). In germline, CDR1 is MNHEY, CDR2 SVGAGI. V lost 6 bases, J lost 1 base, and 9 bases lay in between. The CDR3 contains 13 residues. This chain's CDR3 is CASSLQGNTEAFF. The CDR3 DNA reads TGTGCCAGCAGCTTACAGGGGAACACTGAAGCTTTCTTT.

J is TRBJ1-2 and V is TRBV5-4; 8 bases are shared with TRBD1. Germline CDR1 is SGHNT and CDR2 is YYREEE (reference sequence). With 4 bases clipped from V and 6 bases from J, the junction kept 8 bases outside the gene matches. The CDR3 length is 14 residues. The CDR3 loop reads CASSTGQAFHGYTF. The CDR3 region has the DNA TGTGCCAGCAGCACGGGACAGGCTTTCCATGGCTACACCTTC.

The chain is built from TRBV25-1 and TRBJ1-3, with a weak D call TRBD1 (6 bases). With 7 bases removed from V and 1 base from J, the gap between germline ends came to 14 bases. CDR1 is MGHDK, CDR2 SYGVNS, per germline. The CDR3 is 15 amino acids. CDR3 coding DNA: TGTGCCAGCACCAAAAGCCAGGGGTCTGGAAACACCATATATTTT. This gives the protein CASTKSQGSGNTIYF.

This chain links TRBV3-1 (or the pseudogene TRBV3-2) with TRBJ1-2; TRBD1 matches 7 bases. Germline lookup yields CDR1 LGHDT and CDR2 YNNKEL (reference sequence). V lost 3 bases to trimming and J lost 8 bases; unmatched junction nucleotides: 9. The CDR3 is 14 residues long. CDR3 nucleotide sequence: TGTGCCAGCAGCCAGACAGGGTTTAAAGGAGGCTACACCTTC. This translates into CASSQTGFKGGYTF.

V is TRBV3-1 (or the pseudogene TRBV3-2) and J is TRBJ1-4, with 7 nucleotides matching TRBD1. Germline loops: CDR1 LGHDT, CDR2 YNNKEL (reference sequence). This CDR3 is 16 amino acids long. The V segment lost 1 base and the J segment 0 bases; nucleotides outside the gene matches: 2. CDR3: CASSQATGSTNEKLFF. The CDR3 DNA is TGTGCCAGCAGCCAAGCGACAGGGTCAACTAATGAAAAACTGTTTTTT.

This chain uses TRBV24-1 with TRBJ1-2, with D unresolved. Between the trimmed V and J ends, which lost 2 bases and 2 bases, there was a span of 11 bases. Germline V gene data show CDR1 as KGHDR and CDR2 as SFDVKD. CDR3 length equals 15 residues. CDR3 residues: CATSDSSYANYGYTF. The CDR3 coding sequence is TGTGCCACCAGTGATTCTTCCTACGCAAACTATGGCTACACCTTC.

This chain uses TRBV7-3 with TRBJ2-2, with no clear D. V dropped 4 bases and J dropped 2 bases, with 5 bases sitting between them. The CDR3 is 13 amino acids. The germline V gene encodes CDR1 SGHTA and CDR2 FQGTGA. This chain's CDR3 is CASSSSNTGELFF. As DNA, the CDR3 is TGTGCCAGCAGCTCCTCTAACACCGGGGAGCTGTTTTTT.

Notes on this clone: Other nucleotide sequences from this sample produce the same CDR3. The chain uses TRBV19 and TRBJ1-1; perhaps TRBD1 as D (5 bases). The CDR3 has 13 amino acids. Between the trimmed V and J ends, which lost 3 bases and 4 bases, there was a span of 9 bases. CDR1 LNHDA and CDR2 SQIVND come from the germline V gene (reference sequence). CDR3 region: CASSIGRGTEAFF. The CDR3 bases are TGTGCCAGTAGTATCGGAAGGGGCACTGAAGCTTTCTTT.

The chain recombines TRBV19 with TRBJ1-1; a possible D gene is TRBD1 (5 bases). Germline V gene lookup returns CDR1 LNHDA and CDR2 SQIVND (reference sequence). The V and J ends lost 6 bases and 11 bases respectively, with 16 bases between them. This CDR3 is 12 amino acids long. The CDR3 loop is CASRASGGWAFF. CDR3 DNA sequence: TGTGCCAGTAGGGCATCGGGGGGTTGGGCTTTCTTT.